The TCR beta chain under discussion was sequenced for a study of T cells in Graves' hyperthyroidism and ophthalmopathy. Diagnoses rested on clinical symptoms, serum thyroxine and TRAb, thyroid ultrasound and orbital computed tomography. Isolation of PBMCs was performed on 9.5 to 10 ml fresh peripheral blood. V was shortened by 2 bases and J by 3 bases, with 14 bases between the two germline ends. The length of the CDR3 is 16 residues. This clonotype came up many times. Template material for amplifying TCR beta CDR3 regions consisted of RNA transcripts. During a first-round RT-PCR of the TCR CDR3, the HTBI primer set was used. MiXCR was run by TCRdb on the multiplex PCR reads, yielding one entry per CDR3 protein. Counted here are about 350,000 distinct CDR3 sequences, around 13% occurring once; the ten biggest clones make up 20% to 25%.

The sequence was obtained from a young woman with Graves' hyperthyroidism. The sample comprised blood. J is TRBJ1-5 and V is TRBV12-3 or TRBV12-4; possible D gene TRBD1, 5 bases. The CDR3 nucleotides are TGTGCCAGCAGTTTAAGTACAGGCGCAAACAATCAGCCCCAGCATTTT. It codes for CASSLSTGANNQPQHF.